One TCR beta chain is described in this entry. The data were taken from a study of blood T cell repertoires in COVID-19. Sequencing was performed with immunoSEQ multiplex PCR; in TCRdb, only in-frame clones are kept and a portion is missing. Among roughly 68,000 clones listed, 75% to 95% were seen once. The source of this sequence is a middle-aged man with COVID-19, enrolled during active disease. The sample was peripheral blood.

Written as DNA, the CDR3 is TGTGCCAGCAGCCAAGATATGGGCAGGGGAAAGACCCAGTACTTC. It translates to CASSQDMGRGKTQYF. V and J are TRBV14 and TRBJ2-5, with a weak D call TRBD1 (6 bases). V shed 0 bases and J shed 6 bases, with 14 bases lying between them. Germline values: CDR1 SGHDN, CDR2 FVKESK. This CDR3 is 15 amino acids long.